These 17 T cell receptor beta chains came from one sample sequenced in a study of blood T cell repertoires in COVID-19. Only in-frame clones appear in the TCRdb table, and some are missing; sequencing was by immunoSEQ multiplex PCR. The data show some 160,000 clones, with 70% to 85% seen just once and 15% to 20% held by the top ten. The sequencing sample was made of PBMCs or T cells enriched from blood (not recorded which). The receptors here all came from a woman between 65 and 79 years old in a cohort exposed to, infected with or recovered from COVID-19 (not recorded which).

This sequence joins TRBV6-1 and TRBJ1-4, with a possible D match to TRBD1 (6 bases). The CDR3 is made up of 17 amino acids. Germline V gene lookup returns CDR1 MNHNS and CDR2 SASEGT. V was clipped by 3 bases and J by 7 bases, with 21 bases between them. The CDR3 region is CASSDIASRGSSEKLFF. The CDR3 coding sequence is TGTGCCAGCAGTGACATCGCATCGAGGGGGAGTAGTGAAAAACTGTTTTTT.

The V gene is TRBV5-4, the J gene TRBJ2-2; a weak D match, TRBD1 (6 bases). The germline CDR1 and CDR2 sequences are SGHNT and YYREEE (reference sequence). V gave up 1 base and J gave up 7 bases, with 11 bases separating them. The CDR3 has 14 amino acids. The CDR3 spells CASSLTRGGGELFF. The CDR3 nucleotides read TGTGCCAGCAGCTTGACTAGAGGGGGCGGGGAGCTGTTTTTT.

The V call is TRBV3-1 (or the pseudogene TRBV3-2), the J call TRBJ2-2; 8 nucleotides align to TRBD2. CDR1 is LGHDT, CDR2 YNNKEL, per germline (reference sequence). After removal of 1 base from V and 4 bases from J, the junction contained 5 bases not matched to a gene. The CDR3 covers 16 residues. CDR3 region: CASSQAAGGLTGELFF. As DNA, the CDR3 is TGTGCCAGCAGCCAAGCCGCGGGAGGTCTCACCGGGGAGCTGTTTTTT.

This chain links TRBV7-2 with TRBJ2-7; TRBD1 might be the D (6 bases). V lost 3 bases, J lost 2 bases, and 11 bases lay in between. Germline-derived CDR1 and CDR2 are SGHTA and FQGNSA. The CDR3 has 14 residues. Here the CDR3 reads CASSFSQGPYEQYF. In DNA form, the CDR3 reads TGTGCCAGCAGCTTCTCACAGGGTCCCTACGAGCAGTACTTC. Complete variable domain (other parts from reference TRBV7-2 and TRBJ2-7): GAGVSQSPSNKVTEKGKDVELRCDPISGHTALYWYRQSLGQGLEFLIYFQGNSAPDKSGLPSDRFSAERTGGSVSTLTIQRTQQEDSAVYLCASSFSQGPYEQYFGPGTRLTVT.

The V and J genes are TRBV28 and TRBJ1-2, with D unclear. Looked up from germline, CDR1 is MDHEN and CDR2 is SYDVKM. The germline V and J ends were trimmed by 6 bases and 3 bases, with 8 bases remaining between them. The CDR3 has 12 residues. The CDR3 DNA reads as TGTGCCAGCAGGCCGGGTCACTATGGCTACACCTTC. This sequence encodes CASRPGHYGYTF.

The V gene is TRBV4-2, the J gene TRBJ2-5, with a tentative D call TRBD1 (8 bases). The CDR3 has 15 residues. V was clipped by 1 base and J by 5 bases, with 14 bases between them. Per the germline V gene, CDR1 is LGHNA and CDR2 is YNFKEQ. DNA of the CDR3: TGTGCCAGCAGCCAAGCCACAGGGGGAGGGGAGACCCAGTACTTC. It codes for CASSQATGGGETQYF.

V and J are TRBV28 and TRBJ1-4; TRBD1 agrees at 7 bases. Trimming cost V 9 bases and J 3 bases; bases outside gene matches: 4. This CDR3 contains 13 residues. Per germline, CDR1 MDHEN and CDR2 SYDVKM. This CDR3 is CASLDRSNEKLFF. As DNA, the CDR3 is TGTGCCAGTTTGGACAGGTCTAATGAAAAACTGTTTTTT.

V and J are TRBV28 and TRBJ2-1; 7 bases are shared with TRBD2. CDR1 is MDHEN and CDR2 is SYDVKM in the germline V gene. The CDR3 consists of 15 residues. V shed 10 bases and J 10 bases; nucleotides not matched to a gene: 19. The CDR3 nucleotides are TGTGCCACCCACCCCGGCGGGAGCTCCCATAGGGAGCAGTTCTTC. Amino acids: CATHPGGSSHREQFF. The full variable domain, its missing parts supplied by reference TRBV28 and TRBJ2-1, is DVKVTQSSRYLVKRTGEKVFLECVQDMDHENMFWYRQDPGLGLRLIYFSYDVKMKEKGDIPEGYSVSREKKERFSLILESASTNQTSMYLCATHPGGSSHREQFFGPGTRLTVL.

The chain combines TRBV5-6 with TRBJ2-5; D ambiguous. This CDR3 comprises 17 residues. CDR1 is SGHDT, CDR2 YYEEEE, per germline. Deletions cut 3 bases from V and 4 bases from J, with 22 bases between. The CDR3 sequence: CASSYWIPLTSGETQYF. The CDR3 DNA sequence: TGTGCCAGCAGCTATTGGATACCACTAACCTCCGGAGAGACCCAGTACTTC.

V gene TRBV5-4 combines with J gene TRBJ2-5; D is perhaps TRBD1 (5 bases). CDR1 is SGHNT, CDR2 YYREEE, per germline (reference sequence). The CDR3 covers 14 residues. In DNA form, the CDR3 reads TGTGCTCATGGGGCAGACCCTACAAAAGAGACCCAGTACTTC. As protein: CAHGADPTKETQYF.

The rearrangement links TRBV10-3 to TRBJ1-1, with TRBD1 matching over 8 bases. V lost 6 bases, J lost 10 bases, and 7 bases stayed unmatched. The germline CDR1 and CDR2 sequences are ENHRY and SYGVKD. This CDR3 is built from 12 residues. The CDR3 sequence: CAISGTGPRAFF. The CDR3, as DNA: TGTGCCATCAGCGGGACAGGTCCGCGAGCTTTCTTT.

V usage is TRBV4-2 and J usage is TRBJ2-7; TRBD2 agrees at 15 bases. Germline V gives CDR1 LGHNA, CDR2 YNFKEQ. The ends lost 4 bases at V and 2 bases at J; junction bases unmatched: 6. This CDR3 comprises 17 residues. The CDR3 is CASSRFGTSGGPYEQYF. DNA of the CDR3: TGTGCCAGCAGCCGCTTCGGGACTAGCGGGGGGCCCTACGAGCAGTACTTC.

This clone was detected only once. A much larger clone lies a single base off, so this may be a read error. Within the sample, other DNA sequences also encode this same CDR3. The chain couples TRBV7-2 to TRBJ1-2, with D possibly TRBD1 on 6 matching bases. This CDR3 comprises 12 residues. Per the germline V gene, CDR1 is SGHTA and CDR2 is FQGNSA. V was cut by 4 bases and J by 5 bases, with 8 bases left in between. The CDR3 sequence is CASSSQGYGYTF. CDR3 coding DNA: TGTGCCAGCAGCTCGCAGGGGTATGGCTACACCTTC.

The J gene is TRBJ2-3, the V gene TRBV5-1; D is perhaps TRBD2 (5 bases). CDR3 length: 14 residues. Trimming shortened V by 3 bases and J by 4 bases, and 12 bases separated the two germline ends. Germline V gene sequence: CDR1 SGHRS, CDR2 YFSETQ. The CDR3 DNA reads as TGCGCCAGCAGCTCGGAGGCCGAGGCAGATACGCAGTATTTT. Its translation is CASSSEAEADTQYF.

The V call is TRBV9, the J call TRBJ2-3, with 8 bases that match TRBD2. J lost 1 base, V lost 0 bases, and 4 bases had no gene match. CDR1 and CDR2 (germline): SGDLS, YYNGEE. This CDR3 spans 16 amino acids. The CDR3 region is CASSVEAGEGTDTQYF. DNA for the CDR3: TGTGCCAGCAGCGTAGAAGCGGGAGAGGGCACAGATACGCAGTATTTT.

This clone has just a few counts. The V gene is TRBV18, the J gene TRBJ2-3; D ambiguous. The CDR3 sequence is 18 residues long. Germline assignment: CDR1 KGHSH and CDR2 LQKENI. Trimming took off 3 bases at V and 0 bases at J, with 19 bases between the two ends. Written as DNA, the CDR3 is TGTGCCAGCTCACCTTTAAGCGCCTCCATTGAAAGCACAGATACGCAGTATTTT. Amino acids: CASSPLSASIESTDTQYF.

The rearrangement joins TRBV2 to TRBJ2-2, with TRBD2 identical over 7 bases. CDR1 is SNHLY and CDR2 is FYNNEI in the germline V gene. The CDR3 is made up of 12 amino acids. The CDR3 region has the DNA TGTGCGGCGGGACTAATCACCGGGGAGCTGTTTTTT. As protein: CAAGLITGELFF.